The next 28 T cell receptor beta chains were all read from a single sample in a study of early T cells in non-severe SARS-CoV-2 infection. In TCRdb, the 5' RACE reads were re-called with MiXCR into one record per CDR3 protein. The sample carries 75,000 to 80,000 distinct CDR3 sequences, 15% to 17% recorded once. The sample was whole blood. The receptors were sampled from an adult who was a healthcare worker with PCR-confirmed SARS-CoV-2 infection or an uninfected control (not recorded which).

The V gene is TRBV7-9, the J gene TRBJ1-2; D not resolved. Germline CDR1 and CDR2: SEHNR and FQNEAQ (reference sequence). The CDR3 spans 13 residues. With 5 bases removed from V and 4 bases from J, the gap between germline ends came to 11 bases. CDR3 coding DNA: TGTGCCAGCAGCACGAGGGATCTCTATGGCTACACCTTC. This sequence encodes CASSTRDLYGYTF.

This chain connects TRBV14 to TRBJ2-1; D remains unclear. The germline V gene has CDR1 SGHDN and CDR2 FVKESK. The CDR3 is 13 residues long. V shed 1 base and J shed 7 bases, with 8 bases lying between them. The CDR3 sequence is CASSQVLVNEQFF. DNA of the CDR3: TGTGCCAGCAGCCAAGTTCTAGTGAATGAGCAGTTCTTC.

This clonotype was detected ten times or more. CDR3 sequence (DNA): TGCAGTGCTAGAGGGGACAGCCGGGGCATAGAAGCTTTCTTT. Its protein product is CSARGDSRGIEAFF. This chain connects TRBV20-1 to TRBJ1-1; TRBD1 matches 7 bases. CDR1 and CDR2 from the germline V gene are DFQATT and SNEGSKA (reference sequence). This CDR3 has 14 residues. With 1 base clipped from V and 8 bases from J, the junction kept 10 bases outside the gene matches.

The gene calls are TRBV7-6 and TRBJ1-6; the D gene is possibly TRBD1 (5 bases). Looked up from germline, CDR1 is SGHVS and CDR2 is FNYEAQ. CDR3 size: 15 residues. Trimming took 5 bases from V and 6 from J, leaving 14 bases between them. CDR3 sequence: CASSPRGRSNSPLHF. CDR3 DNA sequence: TGTGCCAGCAGCCCCCGGGGGAGAAGTAATTCACCCCTCCACTTT.

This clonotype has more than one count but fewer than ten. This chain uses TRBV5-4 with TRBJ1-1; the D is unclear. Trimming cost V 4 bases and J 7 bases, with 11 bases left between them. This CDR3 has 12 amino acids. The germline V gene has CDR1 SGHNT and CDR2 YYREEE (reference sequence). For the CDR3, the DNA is TGTGCCAGCAGCATAAGGACGAGTGAAGCTTTCTTT. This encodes CASSIRTSEAFF.

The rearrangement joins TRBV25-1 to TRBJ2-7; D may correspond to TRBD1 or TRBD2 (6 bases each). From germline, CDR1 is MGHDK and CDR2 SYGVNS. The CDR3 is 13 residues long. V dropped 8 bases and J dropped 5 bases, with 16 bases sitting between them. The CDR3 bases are TGTGCCAGCCGGGGGCCAGGGCGCGACGAGCAGTACTTC. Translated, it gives CASRGPGRDEQYF.

The CDR3 DNA sequence: TGTGCCAGCAGTTACTCGGAGACCCAGTACTTC. Protein: CASSYSETQYF. The chain uses TRBV6-2 or TRBV6-3 and TRBJ2-5; no clear D gene. This CDR3 is 11 amino acids long. Germline lookup yields CDR1 MNHEY and CDR2 SVGEGT. Trimming removed 0 bases from V and 5 bases from J, with 1 base in between.

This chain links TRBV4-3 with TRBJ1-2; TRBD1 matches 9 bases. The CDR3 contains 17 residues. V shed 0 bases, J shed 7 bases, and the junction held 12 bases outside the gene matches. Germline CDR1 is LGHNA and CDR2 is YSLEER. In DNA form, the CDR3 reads TGCGCCAGCAGCCAAGAAACAGGGACAGGGATTCATCCTGGCTACACCTTC. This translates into CASSQETGTGIHPGYTF.

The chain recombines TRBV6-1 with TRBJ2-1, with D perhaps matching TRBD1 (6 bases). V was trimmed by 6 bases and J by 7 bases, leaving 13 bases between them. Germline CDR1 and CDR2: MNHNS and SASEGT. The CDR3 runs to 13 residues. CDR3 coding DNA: TGTGCCAGCAGGCAAAGGGGGATAAATGAGCAGTTCTTC. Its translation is CASRQRGINEQFF.

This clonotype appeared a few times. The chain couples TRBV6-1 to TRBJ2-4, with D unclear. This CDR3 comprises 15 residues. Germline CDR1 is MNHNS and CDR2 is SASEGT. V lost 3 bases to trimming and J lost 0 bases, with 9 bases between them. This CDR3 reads CASSDGQLAKNIQYF. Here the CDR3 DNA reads TGTGCCAGCAGTGACGGCCAATTAGCCAAAAACATTCAGTACTTC.

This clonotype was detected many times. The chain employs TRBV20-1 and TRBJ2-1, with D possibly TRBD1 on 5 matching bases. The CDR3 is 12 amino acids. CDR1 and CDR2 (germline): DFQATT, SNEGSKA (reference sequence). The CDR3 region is CGFITGYNEQFF. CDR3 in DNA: TGCGGATTCATAACAGGTTACAATGAGCAGTTCTTC.

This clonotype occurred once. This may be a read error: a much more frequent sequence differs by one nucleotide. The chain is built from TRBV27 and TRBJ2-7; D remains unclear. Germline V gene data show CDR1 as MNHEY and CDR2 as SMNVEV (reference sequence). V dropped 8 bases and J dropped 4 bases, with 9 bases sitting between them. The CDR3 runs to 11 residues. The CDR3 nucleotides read TGTGCCAGCGGGCAAGGGTACGAGCAGTACTTC. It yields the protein CASGQGYEQYF.

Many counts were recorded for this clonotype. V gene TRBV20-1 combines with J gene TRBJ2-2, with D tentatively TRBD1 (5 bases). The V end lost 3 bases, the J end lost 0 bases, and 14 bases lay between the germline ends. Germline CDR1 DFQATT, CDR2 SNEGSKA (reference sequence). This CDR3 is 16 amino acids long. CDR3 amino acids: CSASSRVVANTGELFF. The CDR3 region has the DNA TGCAGTGCTAGCTCCAGGGTGGTCGCGAACACCGGGGAGCTGTTTTTT.

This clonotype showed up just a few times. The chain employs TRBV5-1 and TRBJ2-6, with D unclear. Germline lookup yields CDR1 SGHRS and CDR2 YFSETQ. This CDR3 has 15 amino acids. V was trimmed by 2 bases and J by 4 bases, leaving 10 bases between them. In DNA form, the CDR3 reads TGCGCCAGCAGCTTTGTAGGGCCCGGGGCCAACGTCCTGACTTTC. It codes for CASSFVGPGANVLTF.

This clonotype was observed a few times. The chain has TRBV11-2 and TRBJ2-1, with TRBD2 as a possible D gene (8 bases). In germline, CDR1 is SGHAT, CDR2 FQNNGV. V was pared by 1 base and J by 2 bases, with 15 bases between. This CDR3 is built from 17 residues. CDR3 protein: CASSLAGSGTAYNEQFF. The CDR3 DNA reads TGTGCCAGCAGCTTAGCGGGTAGCGGGACAGCCTACAATGAGCAGTTCTTC.

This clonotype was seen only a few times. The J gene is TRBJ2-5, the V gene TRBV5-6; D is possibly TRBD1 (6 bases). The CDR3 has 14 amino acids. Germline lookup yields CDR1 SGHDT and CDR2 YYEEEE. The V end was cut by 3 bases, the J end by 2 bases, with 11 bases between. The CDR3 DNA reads TGTGCCAGCAGCTCCACAGGGAATCAAGAGACCCAGTACTTC. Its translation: CASSSTGNQETQYF.

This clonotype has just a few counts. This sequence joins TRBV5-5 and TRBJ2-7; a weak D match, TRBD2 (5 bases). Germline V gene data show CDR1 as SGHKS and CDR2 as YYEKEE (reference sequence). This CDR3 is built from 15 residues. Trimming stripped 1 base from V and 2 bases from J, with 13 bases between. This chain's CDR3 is CASSLNAGRPYEQYF. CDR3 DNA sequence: TGTGCCAGCAGCTTGAATGCGGGTCGTCCCTACGAGCAGTACTTC.

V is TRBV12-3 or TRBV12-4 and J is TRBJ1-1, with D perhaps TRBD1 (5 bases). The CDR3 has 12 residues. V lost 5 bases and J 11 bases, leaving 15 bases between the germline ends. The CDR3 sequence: CASSPRQLWAFF. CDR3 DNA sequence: TGTGCCAGCAGTCCCAGACAGTTGTGGGCTTTCTTT.

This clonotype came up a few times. The CDR3 DNA follows: TGTGCCATCACCGGGGAACAGGGCCGCGAGCAGTACTTC. Translated, it gives CAITGEQGREQYF. This sequence joins TRBV10-3 and TRBJ2-7; tentatively, D is TRBD1 (6 bases). With 7 bases removed from V and 6 bases from J, the gap between germline ends came to 16 bases. Germline assignment: CDR1 ENHRY and CDR2 SYGVKD. The CDR3 runs to 13 residues.

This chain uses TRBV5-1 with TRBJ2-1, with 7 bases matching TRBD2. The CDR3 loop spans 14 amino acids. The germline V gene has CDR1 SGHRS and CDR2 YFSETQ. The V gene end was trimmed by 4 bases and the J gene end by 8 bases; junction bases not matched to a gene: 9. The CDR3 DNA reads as TGCGCCAGCAGCCGGGGCGGGAGAGTTGATGAGCAGTTCTTC. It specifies CASSRGGRVDEQFF.

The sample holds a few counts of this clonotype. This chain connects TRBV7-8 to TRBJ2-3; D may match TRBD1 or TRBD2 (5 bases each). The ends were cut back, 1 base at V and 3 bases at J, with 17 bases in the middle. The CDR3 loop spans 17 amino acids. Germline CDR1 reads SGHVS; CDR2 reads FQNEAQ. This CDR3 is CASSLGPGQARTDTQYF. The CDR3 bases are TGTGCCAGCAGCTTAGGCCCGGGGCAGGCACGGACAGATACGCAGTATTTT.

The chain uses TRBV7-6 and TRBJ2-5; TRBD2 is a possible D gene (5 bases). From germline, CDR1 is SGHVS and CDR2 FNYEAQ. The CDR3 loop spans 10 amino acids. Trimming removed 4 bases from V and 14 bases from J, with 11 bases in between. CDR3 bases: TGTGCCAGCAGCTCGACTACCGGATACTTC. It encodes CASSSTTGYF.

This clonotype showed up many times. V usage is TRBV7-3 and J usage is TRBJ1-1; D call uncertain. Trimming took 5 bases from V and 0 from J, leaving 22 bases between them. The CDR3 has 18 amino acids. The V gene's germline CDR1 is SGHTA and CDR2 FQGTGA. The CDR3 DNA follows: TGTGCCAGCAGCCATAAACACCTCATTGCGGGAGTGAACACTGAAGCTTTCTTT. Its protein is CASSHKHLIAGVNTEAFF.

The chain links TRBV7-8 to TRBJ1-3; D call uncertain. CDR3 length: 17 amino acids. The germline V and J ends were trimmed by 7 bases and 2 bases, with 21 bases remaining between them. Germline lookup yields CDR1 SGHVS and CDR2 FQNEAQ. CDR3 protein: CASILDRQAGAGNTIYF. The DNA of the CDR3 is TGTGCCAGCATCCTAGATCGGCAGGCTGGCGCTGGAAACACCATATATTTT.

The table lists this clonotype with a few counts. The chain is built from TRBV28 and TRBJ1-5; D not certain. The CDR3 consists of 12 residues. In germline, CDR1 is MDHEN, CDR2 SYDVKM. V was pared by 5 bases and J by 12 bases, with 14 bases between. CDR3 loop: CASSTVRRGQHF. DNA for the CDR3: TGTGCCAGCAGTACCGTACGACGTGGCCAGCATTTT.

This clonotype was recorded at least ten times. Written as DNA, the CDR3 is TGTGCCAGCAGCCCACAGGGGGCAACTGAAGCTTTCTTT. This encodes CASSPQGATEAFF. The J gene is TRBJ1-1, the V gene TRBV7-2, with 9 bases that match TRBD1. The CDR3 runs to 13 residues. V dropped 5 bases and J dropped 5; count of bases not matched to a gene: 3. CDR1 is SGHTA, CDR2 FQGNSA, per germline.

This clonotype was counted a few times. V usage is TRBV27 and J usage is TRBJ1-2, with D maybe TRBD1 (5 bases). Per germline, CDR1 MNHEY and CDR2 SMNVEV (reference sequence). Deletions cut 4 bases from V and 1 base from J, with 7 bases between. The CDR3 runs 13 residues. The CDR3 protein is CASSSQDNYGYTF. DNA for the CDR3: TGTGCCAGCAGTTCACAGGATAACTATGGCTACACCTTC.

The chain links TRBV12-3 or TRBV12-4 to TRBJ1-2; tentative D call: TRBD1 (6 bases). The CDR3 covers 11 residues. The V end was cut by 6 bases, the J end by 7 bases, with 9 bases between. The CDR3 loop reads CASSIQGGYTF. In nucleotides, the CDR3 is TGTGCCAGCAGCATACAGGGTGGCTACACCTTC.